This record concerns one T cell receptor (beta chain) sequence. No antigen is known for it. Sequenced with the Oncomine TCR Beta short-read assay was DNA taken from cultured CD4+ T cells. Each CDR3 protein is one row after TCRdb ran MiXCR on the PCR reads. The data show roughly 11,000 distinct CDR3 sequences, about 61% seen once. Germline CDR1 SGHVS, CDR2 FQNEAQ. The CDR3 extends over 16 amino acids. The ends were cut back, 2 bases at V and 2 bases at J, with 14 bases in the middle. This entry belongs to a study of vaccination and CD4 T cells after COVID-19. Study-level background: For post-vaccine samples, collection took place a median roughly 72 days after dose two, ranging from 14 to 241. Overlapping spike peptides of SARS-CoV-2, HCoV-NL63, HCoV-OC43 and HCoV-229E were used, and cells were stimulated with them. Cultures designated as controls were supplied with a CEFX pool, an HIV-1 Nef pool, or no peptide.

Treatment of the sample: roughly 11-day PBMC culture with coronavirus spike peptide pools or control peptides (ViraFEST assay). Half-medium replacement with fresh IL-2 medium took place on days 3 and 7. The chain links TRBV7-8 to TRBJ2-3; perhaps TRBD2 as D (5 bases). Sequences were derived from CD4+ T cells from blood, cultured in vitro, sampled before SARS-CoV-2 vaccination. The TCR originated in a human donor who had recovered from COVID-19. This CDR3 is CASSLNVAGLTDTQYF. For the CDR3, the DNA is TGTGCCAGCAGCTTAAATGTCGCCGGACTCACAGATACGCAGTATTTT.